What follows are 5 T cell receptor beta chains derived from one specimen sequenced in a study of CD8+ T cells in alopecia areata. Sequencing used cDNA as its template, made by extracting RNA and reverse transcribing it. Assay: immunoSEQ multiplex PCR; the TCRdb copy retains only in-frame clones and omits some. There are about 39,000 clones in the sample; just over 65% occur only once, and 20% to 25% lies in the top ten. As for treatment: oral pan-JAK inhibitor, 5-10 mg twice daily. This material consisted of CD8+ T cells sorted from blood, taken at week 4, from a patient treated with tofacitinib. All receptors derive from a human donor with alopecia areata.

The chain carries TRBV5-1 and TRBJ2-3, with D possibly being TRBD1 (6 bases). The CDR3 loop spans 16 amino acids. Per germline, CDR1 SGHRS and CDR2 YFSETQ. Trimming removed 4 bases at V and 1 base at J, with 16 bases between. The CDR3 protein is CASSEGTRTRTDTQYF. As DNA, the CDR3 is TGCGCCAGCAGCGAAGGGACACGGACCCGCACAGATACGCAGTATTTT.

This chain connects TRBV6-1 to TRBJ1-1, with D uncertain. V lost 2 bases to trimming and J lost 4 bases, with 5 bases between them. CDR3 size: 12 residues. The germline gives CDR1 MNHNS, CDR2 SASEGT. The chain's CDR3 is CASSERTTEAFF. DNA of the CDR3: TGTGCCAGCAGTGAAAGGACCACTGAAGCTTTCTTT.

This clone has more than one count but fewer than ten. The gene calls are TRBV27 and TRBJ1-1; D is ambiguous. Trimming cost V 4 bases and J 0 bases, with 21 bases left between them. Germline CDR1 reads MNHEY; CDR2 reads SMNVEV (reference sequence). The CDR3 runs 18 residues. CDR3 bases: TGTGCCAGCAGTTCGGACGCCAACCGCCTACCTATGAACACTGAAGCTTTCTTT. It translates to CASSSDANRLPMNTEAFF.

The J gene is TRBJ2-7, the V gene TRBV29-1, with D possibly being TRBD1 or TRBD2 (5 bases each). The CDR3 runs 11 residues. V was shortened by 8 bases and J by 6 bases, with 14 bases between the two germline ends. Per the germline V gene, CDR1 is SQVTM and CDR2 is ANQGSEA. The CDR3 protein is CSTNRDGEQYF. The CDR3 DNA follows: TGCAGCACAAACCGGGACGGCGAGCAGTACTTC.

This clone appeared a few times. This sequence joins TRBV4-3 and TRBJ2-1, with 8 positions matching TRBD1. V gave up 0 bases and J gave up 5 bases; unmatched junction bases: 3. This CDR3 spans 15 amino acids. Germline values: CDR1 LGHNA, CDR2 YSLEER. The CDR3 DNA follows: TGCGCCAGCAGCCAAGACAGGGGGCCCAACAATGAGCAGTTCTTC. Its translation: CASSQDRGPNNEQFF.